What follows is one TCR beta chain and its context. Its cognate antigen has yet to be identified. Base qualities are not recorded, but no much larger clone differs from it by a single base. The cohort comprised around 700 healthy bone marrow donors. At the time of sampling, all cohort members were nominally healthy, though unrecorded immune exposures were likely present. The donor was CMV seronegative and belonged to the group of 352 seronegative cohort members. A peripheral blood sample was collected from each donor, and TCR beta sequencing was performed on peripheral blood mononuclear cells. Genomic DNA extraction from the blood cell samples was performed with the Qiagen DNeasy Blood Extraction Kit. The sample originates from a study of cytomegalovirus exposure and HLA in healthy donors (dated 2017 in TCRdb). Turning to the overall study: In an earlier analysis of 450 to 750 of the donors, about 270 Gb of sequence data and some 100 million unique TCR beta sequences from some 170 million T cells were reported. A separate validation cohort of some 130 different subjects was used in addition to the 666-subject first cohort. Using immunosequencing, the study profiled T cell repertoires from about 650 subjects and related those repertoires to cytomegalovirus serostatus. Four or five DR-DQ haplotypes were handled as single units for association and clustering because linkage in the cohort was strong. In a later genetic analysis, genome-wide SNP genotypes for 398 of the 666 donors were used, and that subset was treated as a discovery cohort. Every repertoire in the discovery cohort had been generated on one and the same sequencing platform. In the later analysis, no new phenotypic data were used to find candidate immune exposures; instead, reliance was placed on TCR beta sequences and their occurrence across donors. The study aimed to test whether cataloging public T cell receptors could reveal signatures of past pathogen exposure. Of the approximately 400 genotyped donors, 65% to 90% fell in the genetic ancestry cluster associated with self-reported Caucasian donors. Among approximately 370 genotyped donors of the cohort, an average of around 240,000 unique TCR beta nucleotide sequences was sequenced per donor, of which about 19% were non-productive. In an earlier analysis of 500 to 650 of the donors, high-throughput TCR beta sequencing was used to judge whether each TCR beta V gene segment behaved as functional or pseudogenic. Donor age, sex, ethnicity and CMV serostatus were compiled together with the repertoire data. HLA typing included class I and class II loci at four-digit resolution. Around 320 gigabases of sequencing data and approximately 93 million unique TCR sequences were included in an early release covering several hundred HLA-typed donors. A later analysis re-analyzed previously published TCR beta repertoires from roughly 690 donors and added high-resolution HLA genotyping to study TCR occurrence patterns. To predict cytomegalovirus infection status, the study brought together high-throughput TCR immunosequencing, statistical association of individual TCRs with disease status, and machine learning. Typing coverage varied by locus: about 620-630 donors for A, B, C, DRB1 and DQB1; more than 500 for DQA1; more than 600 for DPA1; around 450 for DPB1. Summary of the overall study and its limitations: In a later analysis, the rate of TCR association differed among HLA loci, with DRB1 alleles having the most associated TCRs and HLA-C alleles having the fewest. The presence/absence analyses assumed that sequencing depth was roughly uniform across donors, and that assumption may not be true. Immune exposure information for the cohort was limited to CMV serostatus. The 87-base-pair reads could not distinguish some IMGT-functional V segments, including TRBV6-2 and TRBV6-3, so those segments were excluded. In a later analysis, HLA-associated TCR beta chains showed more clonal expansion and lower generation probabilities than non-associated chains that were equally common. Only TCR beta chains were sequenced in this cohort, and the absence of alpha or paired-chain data limited detectable features. Over 15 rarely observed V segments, including chromosome 9 orphons, were excluded from the earlier analysis of about 600 of the donors because counts were too low. A few of the identified cytomegalovirus-associated TCR beta chains were confirmed in vitro to be specific for cytomegalovirus antigens. Correlated functional status among segregating V segments might reflect linkage disequilibrium, but an unknown experimental factor could not be ruled out. In the study, around 150 TCR beta chains were listed as associated with cytomegalovirus. The authors suggested that the approach could potentially be generalized to other disease states and immunological phenotypes. Because HLA typing was unavailable for some donors at each locus, only the typed subset was used in association tests. An association between a missense DCLRE1C variant and V-gene and J-gene trimming of TCR beta chains was found in a later genetic analysis and replicated in an independent cohort. When HLA alleles, especially DR and DQ, strongly co-occurred, attributing TCR associations to individual alleles was difficult. In both the original and validation cohorts, the classifier was reported to diagnose cytomegalovirus status with high specificity and sensitivity. In a later analysis, most CMV-associated TCR beta chains were found to appear HLA-restricted, with HLA associations seemingly driven largely by CMV exposure. Specific HLA alleles were associated with over 15,000 TCR beta sequences at a false discovery rate of 0.05 in a later analysis. A later genetic analysis reported fewer N-insertions in productive TCRs among donors in an Asian-associated ancestry cluster than the approximately 700-donor mean. A cluster of highly shared sequence variants was judged likely to be a technical artifact of the sequencing pipeline. Several of the top co-occurrence clusters appeared to be linked to parvovirus B19, influenza, CMV and Epstein-Barr virus, according to a later analysis. In an earlier analysis of approximately 600 of the donors, most TCR beta V segments were observed in productive rearrangements about 87% or about 30% of the time, broadly matching IMGT annotations. A further reported finding was that TCR beta sequences accurately predicted the HLA-A and HLA-B alleles for most subjects in the first cohort. Most TCR sequences were seen in very few donors, while some public TCRs were found in many individuals.

The CDR3 has 12 amino acids, counting the end cysteine and phenylalanine. Only the CDR3 part of the read is kept: 36 bases, read in frame from the first base. From the germline V gene, CDR1 is MDHEN and CDR2 is SYDVKM. V is pared back by 2 bases and J by 4 bases, with 3 bases lying between the germline termini. Library construction relied on the immunoSEQ multiplex PCR assay. For the multiplex PCR, a mixture combining 60 forward primers for TCR Vbeta segments and 13 reverse primers for TCR Jbeta segments was used. Amplification of the CDR3 region of rearranged TCR beta genes was performed with a multiplex PCR assay on genomic DNA. Amplified TCR beta libraries were sequenced as 87-base-pair reads on the Illumina HiSeq System. Regarding the original processing steps: A later analysis tallied roughly 80 million unique TCR beta chains across the 550 to 850 repertoires, and some 10 million of those chains were shared by two or more donors. A nearest-neighbor algorithm error-corrected the raw reads and collapsed the reads into unique sequences, merging closely related sequences to remove PCR and sequencing errors. To assign V, D and J gene segments, CDR3 sequences were aligned to IMGT reference sequences. For a sequence to be retained, a match of at least six nucleotides was required to both a V gene segment and a J gene segment. Rearrangements were classified as productive when the CDR3 lacked stop codons and remained in frame with V and J, and all other rearrangements were classified as non-productive. Following IMGT convention, CDR3 was defined as the stretch from the second conserved V-encoded cysteine to the conserved J-encoded phenylalanine. In an earlier analysis of roughly 580 of the donors, sequences lacking an unambiguous match to a single V gene segment were excluded. In an earlier analysis of about 590 of the donors, a V segment was called functional when productive rearrangements were above 56.7%, and segregating when the standard deviation between donors exceeded 5%. A statistical classification framework was built to diagnose cytomegalovirus status from the catalog of TCR beta chain sequences. In a later analysis, TCR nucleotide sequences were compared against IMGT/GENE-DB human TR gene sequences so that V and J genes could be assigned. Using the TCRdist pipeline, a later analysis assigned CDR3 sequences along with most-parsimonious VDJ recombination scenarios. In a later analysis, each TCR beta chain was defined by its CDR3 amino acid sequence together with its V-gene family, and reads without a unique V-gene family were excluded. To address suspected cross-contamination and a sequencing artifact, a later analysis removed around 590 highly shared, low-generation-probability nucleotide sequences. In a later analysis, a clonal expansion index for each public chain was calculated from normalized within-repertoire ranks of inferred template counts. In a later analysis, generation probabilities were computed using a VDJ recombination model fitted to out-of-frame rearrangements, and the results were checked against IGoR. Hypergeometric tests were used in a later analysis to score TCR-TCR, TCR-HLA and TCR-CMV co-occurrence, with a repertoire-size bias correction applied to the TCR pairs. A later analysis estimated false discovery rates by permuting HLA or CMV assignments 20 times. In a later analysis, co-occurring TCRs were grouped using DBSCAN, and TCRdist sequence similarity was added for clustering within HLA-allele-positive subsets. Co-occurrence clustering excluded repertoires with fewer than 30,000 or more than 120,000 public chains, plus five with anomalous nucleotide sharing. TCRdb mirrors the immuneACCESS table, restricted to in-frame sequences. Some clones are absent from its copies; in checked studies, under half trace to an unresolved V gene, and the reason for the others is unknown. V and J calls and clone size follow that table, whereas D and trimming were derived from the DNA. The sample table lists about 160,000 clones, less than 85% of them with a count of one. 1% of the sample goes to the ten largest clones.

Source material: PBMCs. The sequence came from a boy aged 2-9 years in good health and CMV-seronegative. The sequence joins TRBV28 to TRBJ2-4; the D gene remains uncertain. The encoded CDR3 is CASSLRKNIQYF. The DNA is TGTGCCAGCAGTTTACGGAAAAACATTCAGTACTTC.